Below are 16 T cell receptor beta chains sequenced from a single sample in a study of radiation and T cells in renal cell carcinoma. Data came from immunoSEQ multiplex PCR; TCRdb stores just in-frame clones and leaves some out. The repertoire has tens of thousands of clones, around 86% of them found once; the top ten carry approximately 22%. Indicated time point: blood 2 weeks post-SBRT. Regarding treatment: 15 Gy SBRT to primary tumor, nephrectomy 4 weeks later. Sample: blood, taken from a patient whose treatment included radiotherapy and nephrectomy. These receptors originate from a woman aged 50 to 60 with renal cell carcinoma.

V is TRBV18 and J is TRBJ1-2; tentatively, D is TRBD1 (5 bases). Germline CDR1 and CDR2: KGHSH and LQKENI. V was shortened by 6 bases and J by 3 bases, with 11 bases between the two germline ends. This CDR3 has 13 amino acids. CDR3 sequence (DNA): TGTGCCAGCTCGCAATCGGGACACTATGGCTACACCTTC. Its protein product is CASSQSGHYGYTF.

CDR3: CASTPLGTGISGANVLTF. The DNA of the CDR3 is TGTGCCAGCACTCCATTAGGGACAGGGATCTCTGGGGCCAACGTCCTGACTTTC. The chain couples TRBV27 to TRBJ2-6, with TRBD1 matching 9 bases. V shed 7 bases and J 0 bases; nucleotides not matched to a gene: 10. CDR3 length: 18 amino acids. Germline CDR1 reads MNHEY; CDR2 reads SMNVEV (reference sequence).

The V and J genes are TRBV7-9 and TRBJ1-2; D unclear. The CDR3 is 13 amino acids. CDR1 is SEHNR and CDR2 is FQNEAQ in the germline V gene (reference sequence). The V gene lost 1 base and the J gene lost 2 bases, with 5 bases spanning the gap. The CDR3 spells CASSLEGNYGYTF. The CDR3 nucleotides read TGTGCCAGCAGCTTAGAAGGGAACTATGGCTACACCTTC.

This sequence joins TRBV19 and TRBJ2-1; D gene ambiguous. This CDR3 contains 15 residues. Germline CDR1 and CDR2: LNHDA and SQIVND (reference sequence). Trimming left V 3 bases short and J 5 bases short, with 14 bases between. The DNA for the CDR3 is TGTGCCAGTAGTATTTCCGGGTTGACTGACAATGAGCAGTTCTTC. Translating gives CASSISGLTDNEQFF. Combining the CDR3 with reference TRBV19 and TRBJ2-1 gives the whole variable domain DGGITQSPKYLFRKEGQNVTLSCEQNLNHDAMYWYRQDPGQGLRLIYYSQIVNDFQKGDIAEGYSVSREKKESFPLTVTSAQKNPTAFYLCASSISGLTDNEQFFGPGTRLTVL.

The rearrangement joins TRBV20-1 to TRBJ1-5; D ambiguous. V dropped 4 bases and J dropped 6 bases, with 7 bases sitting between them. Germline values: CDR1 DFQATT, CDR2 SNEGSKA (reference sequence). CDR3 length: 11 amino acids. The CDR3 DNA reads as TGCAGTGCTACAGAGAGTCAGCCCCAGCATTTT. It codes for CSATESQPQHF.

This chain joins TRBV4-3 and TRBJ2-7, with 10 bases matching TRBD2. CDR1 LGHNA and CDR2 YSLEER come from the germline V gene. V lost 0 bases to trimming and J lost 6 bases; unmatched junction nucleotides: 14. The CDR3 spans 18 residues. CDR3 DNA sequence: TGCGCCAGCAGCCAAGATGTGCTAGCGGGAGAGGGAGTACGCGAGCAGTACTTC. This encodes CASSQDVLAGEGVREQYF.

This clone came up a few times. This chain connects TRBV10-3 to TRBJ2-5, with D tentatively TRBD1 or TRBD2 (5 bases each). The ends were cut back, 4 bases at V and 6 bases at J, with 18 bases in the middle. CDR1 is ENHRY and CDR2 is SYGVKD in the germline V gene. This CDR3 has 15 residues. CDR3 loop: CAISVGTVSDQTQYF. The DNA for the CDR3 is TGTGCCATCAGTGTAGGGACGGTCAGTGATCAGACCCAGTACTTC.

The CDR3 nucleotides are TGTGCCAGCAGCCAGGGGGACAGACCAACTAATGAAAAACTGTTTTTT. Its protein is CASSQGDRPTNEKLFF. The chain uses TRBV4-2 and TRBJ1-4; 7 nucleotides align to TRBD1. The CDR3 extends over 16 amino acids. J lost 0 bases, V lost 3 bases, and 4 bases had no gene match. Germline CDR1 and CDR2: LGHNA and YNFKEQ.

There are a few counts of this clone. The chain has TRBV5-1 and TRBJ1-2; D is possibly TRBD1 (5 bases). V lost 5 bases to trimming and J lost 4 bases, with 18 bases between them. CDR1 SGHRS and CDR2 YFSETQ come from the germline V gene. The CDR3 extends over 15 amino acids. DNA of the CDR3: TGCGCCAGCAGGACTTCAGGGACCTCCGGCTATGGCTACACCTTC. It specifies CASRTSGTSGYGYTF.

The genes are TRBV4-1 and TRBJ1-4; D is possibly TRBD1 (6 bases). Trimming removed 0 bases at V and 6 bases at J, with 17 bases between. This CDR3 has 17 amino acids. The germline CDR1 and CDR2 sequences are MGHRA and YSYEKL. The CDR3 is CASSQDHIGTLDEKLFF. The DNA of the CDR3 is TGCGCCAGCAGCCAAGATCACATCGGGACATTAGATGAAAAACTGTTTTTT.

V gene TRBV7-2 combines with J gene TRBJ1-5; D is undetermined. Trimming pared 0 bases from V and 2 bases from J, leaving 8 bases between. This CDR3 is 15 amino acids long. Germline V gives CDR1 SGHTA, CDR2 FQGNSA. The CDR3: CASSLALGGNQPQHF. CDR3 nucleotides: TGTGCCAGCAGCTTAGCCCTCGGGGGCAATCAGCCCCAGCATTTT.

The chain recombines TRBV28 with TRBJ2-2, with a weak D call TRBD1 (7 bases). The germline V gene has CDR1 MDHEN and CDR2 SYDVKM. The CDR3 covers 18 residues. V was trimmed by 3 bases and J by 5 bases, leaving 22 bases between them. CDR3 region: CASSFFGLETGRTGELFF. The CDR3 DNA follows: TGTGCCAGCAGTTTTTTCGGCCTTGAGACAGGGAGGACCGGGGAGCTGTTTTTT.

The gene calls are TRBV6-6 and TRBJ1-1; D is unresolved. The CDR3 runs to 12 residues. CDR1 and CDR2 from the germline V gene are MNHNY and SVGAGI (reference sequence). This CDR3 is CATQSPLSEAFF. DNA of the CDR3: TGTGCGACACAGAGCCCTCTATCCGAAGCTTTCTTT.

The chain combines TRBV5-4 with TRBJ2-5, with D maybe TRBD2 (6 bases). Per germline, CDR1 SGHNT and CDR2 YYREEE (reference sequence). CDR3 length: 13 residues. Trimming cost V 4 bases and J 4 bases, with 11 bases left between them. CDR3 protein: CASSLGGTETQYF. The CDR3 nucleotides read TGTGCCAGCAGCCTGGGGGGAACAGAGACCCAGTACTTC. The whole variable domain, filled in from reference TRBV5-4 and TRBJ2-5, reads ETGVTQSPTHLIKTRGQQVTLRCSSQSGHNTVSWYQQALGQGPQFIFQYYREEENGRGNFPPRFSGLQFPNYSSELNVNALELDDSALYLCASSLGGTETQYFGPGTRLLVL.

The genes are TRBV20-1 and TRBJ1-1; D remains ambiguous. The CDR3 totals 11 residues. CDR1 and CDR2 from the germline V gene are DFQATT and SNEGSKA (reference sequence). Trimming stripped 0 bases from V and 11 bases from J, with 10 bases between. The CDR3 DNA reads TGCAGTGCTAGAGAAGGGAGGATGGCTTTCTTT. It specifies CSAREGRMAFF.

This clone was recorded once. The V gene is TRBV28, the J gene TRBJ2-1; 15 bases map to TRBD2. The CDR3 sequence is 17 residues long. Germline loops: CDR1 MDHEN, CDR2 SYDVKM. The V gene end was trimmed by 9 bases and the J gene end by 0 bases; junction bases not matched to a gene: 6. The CDR3 loop is CASSGLAGGFSYNEQFF. The CDR3 region has the DNA TGTGCCAGTTCGGGACTAGCGGGGGGCTTCTCCTACAATGAGCAGTTCTTC.